A selection of T cell receptor beta chains follows, all from one sample in a study of CXCR3-negative and CXCR3-positive naive CD8 T cells. TCRdb reprocessed the 5' RACE reads and keeps a single row for each CDR3 protein, giving no DNA. This table lists 70,000 to 100,000 distinct CDR3 sequences. Material: naive CXCR3- CD8+ T cells from blood. These TCRs come from a human donor in good health. Some clones in this sample may be carry-over from other donors' samples. CDR3s include the opening cysteine and the closing phenylalanine or tryptophan.

J gene	V gene	CDR3 protein
TRBJ1-5	TRBV12-3/TRBV12-4	CASSSGLVGLTRPQHF
TRBJ2-1	TRBV29-1	CSVEPALPDEQFF
TRBJ1-1	TRBV7-2	CASSQTGLENEAFF
TRBJ2-6	TRBV6-2/TRBV6-3	CASSYSAGAPSGANVLTF
TRBJ2-7	TRBV23-1	CASRGDGRIPPIYEQYF
TRBJ2-3	TRBV5-1	CASSFLAGVEDTQYF
TRBJ2-2	TRBV11-2	CASSLGFSGEGTGELFF
TRBJ2-3	TRBV12-3/TRBV12-4	CASSLEGVAGGQSTDTQYF
TRBJ1-5	TRBV7-8	CASSFTQGDFAQPQHF
TRBJ1-1	TRBV27	CASKDRGMNTEAFF
TRBJ2-7	TRBV9	CASSPWTGSNYEQYF
TRBJ2-7	TRBV29-1	CSVARADYEQYF
TRBJ1-2	TRBV29-1	CSGVGGDVGYTF
TRBJ2-2	TRBV28	CASSPIAGLAATGELFF
TRBJ2-7	TRBV5-1	CASSAGGVEQYF
TRBJ2-7	TRBV14	CASSPEPGEQYF
TRBJ2-1	TRBV28	CASSPILSGSPYEPF
TRBJ2-1	TRBV20-1	CSARDLTSGSYNEQFF
TRBJ2-7	TRBV6-6	CASSRTAETGGPEQYF
TRBJ1-5	TRBV5-4	CASSLDRGSQPQHF
TRBJ2-1	TRBV7-9	CASSLLAGRYNEQFF
TRBJ2-5	TRBV28	CASSSGQGEETQYF
TRBJ2-2	TRBV7-9	CASSLLAGSTGELFF